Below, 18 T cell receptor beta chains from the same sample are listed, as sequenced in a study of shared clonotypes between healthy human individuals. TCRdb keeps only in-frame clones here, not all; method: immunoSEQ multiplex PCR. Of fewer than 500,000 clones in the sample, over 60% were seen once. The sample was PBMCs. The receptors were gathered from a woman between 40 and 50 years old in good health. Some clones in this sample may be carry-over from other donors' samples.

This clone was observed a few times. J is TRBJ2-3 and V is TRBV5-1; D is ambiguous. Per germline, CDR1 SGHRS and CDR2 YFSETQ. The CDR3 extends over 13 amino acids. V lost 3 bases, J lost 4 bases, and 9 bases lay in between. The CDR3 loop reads CASSSSQADTQYF. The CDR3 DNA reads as TGCGCCAGCAGCTCAAGCCAGGCAGATACGCAGTATTTT.

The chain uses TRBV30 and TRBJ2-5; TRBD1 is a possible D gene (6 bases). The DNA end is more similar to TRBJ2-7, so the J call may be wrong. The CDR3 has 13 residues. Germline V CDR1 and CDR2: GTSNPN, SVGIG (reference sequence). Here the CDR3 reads CASRPGAGYEQYF. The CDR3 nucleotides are TGTGCCTCTAGGCCAGGGGCTGGCTACGAGCAGTACTTC.

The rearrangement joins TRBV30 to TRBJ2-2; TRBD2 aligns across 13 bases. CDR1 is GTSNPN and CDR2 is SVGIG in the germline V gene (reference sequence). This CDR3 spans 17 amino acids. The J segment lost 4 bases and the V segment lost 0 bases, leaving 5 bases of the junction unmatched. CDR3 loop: CAWSVEGLAGITGELFF. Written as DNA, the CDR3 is TGTGCCTGGAGTGTTGAGGGACTAGCGGGGATCACCGGGGAGCTGTTTTTT. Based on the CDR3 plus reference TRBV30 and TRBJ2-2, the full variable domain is SQTIHQWPATLVQPVGSPLSLECTVEGTSNPNLYWYRQAAGRGLQLLFYSVGIGQISSEVPQNLSASRPQDRQFILSSKKLLLSDSGFYLCAWSVEGLAGITGELFFGEGSRLTVL.

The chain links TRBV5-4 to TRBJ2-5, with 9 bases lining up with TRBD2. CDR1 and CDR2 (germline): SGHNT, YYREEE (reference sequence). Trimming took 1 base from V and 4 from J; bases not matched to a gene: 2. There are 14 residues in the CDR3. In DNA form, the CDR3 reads TGTGCCAGCAGCTTGTCGGGACTAGCAGAGACCCAGTACTTC. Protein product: CASSLSGLAETQYF.

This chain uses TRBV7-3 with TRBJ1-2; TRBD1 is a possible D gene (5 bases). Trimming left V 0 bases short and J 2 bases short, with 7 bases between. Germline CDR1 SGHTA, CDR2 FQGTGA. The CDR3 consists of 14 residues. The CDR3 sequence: CASSLTPGNYGYTF. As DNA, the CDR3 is TGTGCCAGCAGCTTAACCCCAGGGAACTATGGCTACACCTTC.

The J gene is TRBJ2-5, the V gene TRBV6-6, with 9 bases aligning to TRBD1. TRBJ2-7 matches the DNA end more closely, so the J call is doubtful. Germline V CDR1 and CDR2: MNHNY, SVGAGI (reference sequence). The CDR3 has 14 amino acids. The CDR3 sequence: CATLGTGNSYEQYF. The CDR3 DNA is TGTGCCACCCTCGGGACAGGGAACTCCTACGAGCAGTACTTC.

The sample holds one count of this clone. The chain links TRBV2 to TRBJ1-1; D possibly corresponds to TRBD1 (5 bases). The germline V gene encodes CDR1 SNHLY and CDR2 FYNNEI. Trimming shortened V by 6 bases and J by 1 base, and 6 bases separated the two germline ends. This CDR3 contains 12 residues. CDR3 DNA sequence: TGTGCCAGCAGCCAGGGGAACACTGAAGCTTTCTTT. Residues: CASSQGNTEAFF.

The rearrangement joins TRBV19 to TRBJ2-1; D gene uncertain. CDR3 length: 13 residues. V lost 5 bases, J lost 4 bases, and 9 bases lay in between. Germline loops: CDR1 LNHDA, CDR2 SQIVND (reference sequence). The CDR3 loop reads CASSASRYNEQFF. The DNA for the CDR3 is TGTGCCAGTAGTGCCTCCCGTTACAATGAGCAGTTCTTC.

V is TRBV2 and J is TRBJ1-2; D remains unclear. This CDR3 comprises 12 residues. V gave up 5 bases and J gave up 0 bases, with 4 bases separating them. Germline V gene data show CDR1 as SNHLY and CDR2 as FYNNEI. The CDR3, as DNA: TGTGCCAGCAGTAGGACTAACTATGGCTACACCTTC. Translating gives CASSRTNYGYTF.

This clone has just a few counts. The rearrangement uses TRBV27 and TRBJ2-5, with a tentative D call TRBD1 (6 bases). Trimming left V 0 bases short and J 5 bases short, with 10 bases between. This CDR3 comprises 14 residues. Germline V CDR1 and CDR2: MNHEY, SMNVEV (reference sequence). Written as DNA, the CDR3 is TGTGCCAGCAGTTTATCGGCAGGGGAGGAGACCCAGTACTTC. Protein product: CASSLSAGEETQYF.

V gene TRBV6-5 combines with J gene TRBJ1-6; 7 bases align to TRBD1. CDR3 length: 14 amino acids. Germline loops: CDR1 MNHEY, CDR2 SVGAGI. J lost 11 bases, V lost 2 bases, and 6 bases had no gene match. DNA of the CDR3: TGTGCCAGCAGTTACGAACAGGGGATTCCACCCCTCCACTTT. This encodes CASSYEQGIPPLHF.

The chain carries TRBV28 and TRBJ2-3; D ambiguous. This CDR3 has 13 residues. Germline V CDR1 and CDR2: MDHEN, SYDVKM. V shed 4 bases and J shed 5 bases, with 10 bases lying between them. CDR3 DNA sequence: TGTGCCAGCAGTTCGGAAGATAAAGATACGCAGTATTTT. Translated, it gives CASSSEDKDTQYF.

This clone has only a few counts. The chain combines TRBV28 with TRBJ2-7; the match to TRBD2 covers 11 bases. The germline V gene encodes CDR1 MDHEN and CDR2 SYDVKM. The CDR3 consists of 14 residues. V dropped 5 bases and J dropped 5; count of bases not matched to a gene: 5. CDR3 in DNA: TGTGCCAGCAGTATACCTAGCGGGAGGAACGAGCAGTACTTC. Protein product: CASSIPSGRNEQYF.

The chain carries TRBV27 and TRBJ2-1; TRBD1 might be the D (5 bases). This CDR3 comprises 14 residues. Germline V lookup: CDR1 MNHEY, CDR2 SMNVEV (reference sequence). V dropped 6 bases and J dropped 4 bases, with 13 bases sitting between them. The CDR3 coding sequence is TGTGCCAGCAGGGTCAAGACAGTTTACAATGAGCAGTTCTTC. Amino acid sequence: CASRVKTVYNEQFF.

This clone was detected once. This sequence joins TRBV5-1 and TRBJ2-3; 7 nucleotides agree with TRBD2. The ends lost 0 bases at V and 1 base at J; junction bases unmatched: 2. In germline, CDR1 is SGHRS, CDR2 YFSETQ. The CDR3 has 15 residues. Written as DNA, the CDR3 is TGCGCCAGCAGCTTGGGCGGGAGACGCACAGATACGCAGTATTTT. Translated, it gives CASSLGGRRTDTQYF.

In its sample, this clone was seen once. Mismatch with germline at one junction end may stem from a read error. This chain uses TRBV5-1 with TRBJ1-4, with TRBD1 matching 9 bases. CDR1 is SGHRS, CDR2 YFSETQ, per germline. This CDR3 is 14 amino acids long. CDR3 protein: CASSQGQGREKLFF. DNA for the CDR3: TGCGCCAGCAGTCAGGGACAGGGACGCGAAAAACTATTTTTT.

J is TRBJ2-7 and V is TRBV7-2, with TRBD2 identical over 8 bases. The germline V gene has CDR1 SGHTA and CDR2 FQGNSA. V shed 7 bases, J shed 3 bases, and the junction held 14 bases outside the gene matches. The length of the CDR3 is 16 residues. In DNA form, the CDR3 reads TGTGCCAGCACCCGGGGGGGGCAAGGTAACTACTACGAGCAGTACTTC. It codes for CASTRGGQGNYYEQYF.

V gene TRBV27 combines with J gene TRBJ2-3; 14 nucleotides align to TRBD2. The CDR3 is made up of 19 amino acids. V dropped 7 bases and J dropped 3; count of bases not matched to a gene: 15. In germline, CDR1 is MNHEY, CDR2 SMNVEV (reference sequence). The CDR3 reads CASTYRLAGGPSGTDTQYF. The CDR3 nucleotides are TGTGCCAGCACCTATAGACTAGCGGGAGGGCCTTCGGGTACAGATACGCAGTATTTT.